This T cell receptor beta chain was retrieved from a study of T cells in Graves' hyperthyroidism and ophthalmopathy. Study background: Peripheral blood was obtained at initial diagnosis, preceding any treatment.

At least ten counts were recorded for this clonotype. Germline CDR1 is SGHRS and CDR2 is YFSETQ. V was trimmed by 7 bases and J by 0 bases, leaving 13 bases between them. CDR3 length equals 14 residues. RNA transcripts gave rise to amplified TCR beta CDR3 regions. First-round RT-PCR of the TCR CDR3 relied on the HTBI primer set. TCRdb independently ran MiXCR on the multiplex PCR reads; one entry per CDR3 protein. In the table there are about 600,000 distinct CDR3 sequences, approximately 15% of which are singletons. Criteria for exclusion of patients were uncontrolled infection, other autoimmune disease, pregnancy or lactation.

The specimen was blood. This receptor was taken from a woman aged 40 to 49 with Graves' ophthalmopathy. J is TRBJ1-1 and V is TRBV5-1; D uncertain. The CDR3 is CASRPSGMNTEAFF. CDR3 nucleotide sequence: TGCGCCAGCCGCCCCTCGGGGATGAACACTGAAGCTTTCTTT.